These T cell receptor beta chains were read from a single sample in a study of regulatory T cells in long-lasting Graves disease. Each CDR3 protein is one row after TCRdb ran MiXCR on the multiplex PCR reads. Among fewer than 450,000 distinct CDR3 sequences listed, less than 25% were seen once. The sequences come from peripheral blood mononuclear cells (PBMCs), collected when the disease was refractory, from a patient treated with antithyroid drugs. The receptors here all came from a female donor with Graves disease. Both conserved end residues are part of each CDR3. A D gene is named only where the DNA matches it firmly. Clone size appears in some rows only: once, few, many, or a class for an expanded clone.

>TRBD1|-|TRBJ2-5|TRBV7-3
TGTGCCAACAGCCCGGACAGGGGGCAAGAGACCCAGTACTTC
CANSPDRGQETQYF
>-|-|TRBJ2-2|TRBV7-2
TGTGCCAACAGCTTAGAAGGAAGAGGAGTCGGGGAGCTGTTTTTT
CANSLEGRGVGELFF
>TRBD1|few|TRBJ2-5|TRBV5-1
TGCGCCAGCAGCCAGGGACAGCTCAAAGAGACCCAGTACTTC
CASSQGQLKETQYF
>-|many|TRBJ1-2|TRBV7-3
TGTGCCAGCAGTCCCCTCGACGGTCGTACTATCGGCTACACCTTC
CASSPLDGRTIGYTF
>-|few|TRBJ1-3|TRBV10-3
TGTGCCATCAGCCGGACCGAACCAAAGAGCTCTGGAAACACCATATATTTT
CAISRTEPKSSGNTIYF
>-|many|TRBJ1-4|TRBV20-1
TGCAGTGCTAGAGATTTTCGTAGGGAACCCGCGGTGGGAAAACTGTTTTTT
CSARDFRREPAVGKLFF
>-|many|TRBJ1-1|TRBV28
TGTGCCAGCAGCCGACGACGGATTGAAGCTTTCTTT
CASSRRRIEAFF
>TRBD1|many|TRBJ2-7|TRBV7-2
TGTGCCAGCAGCAACCACGGGACAGGTGCCTACGAGCAGTACTTC
CASSNHGTGAYEQYF
>-|few|TRBJ2-7|TRBV7-3
TGTGCCAGCAGCTCAATGTCAGGGGACGAGCAGTACTTC
CASSSMSGDEQYF
>-|-|TRBJ1-1|TRBV14
TGTGCCAGCAGCCAACTTTTGGGTAGGTCTGAAGCTTTCTTT
CASSQLLGRSEAFF
>-|many|TRBJ1-2|TRBV29-1
TGCAGCGTTGAACGGCAGGGCAGATTTACTAACTATGGCTACACCTTC
CSVERQGRFTNYGYTF
>-|-|TRBJ1-1|TRBV7-9
TGTGCCAGCAGCTTAATGCCGGGGCTATACACTGAAGCTTTCTTT
CASSLMPGLYTEAFF
>TRBD1|-|TRBJ2-5|TRBV9
TGTGCCAGCAGCGTAGTAACAGGGGGCGAAGAGACCCAGTACTTC
CASSVVTGGEETQYF
>TRBD2|-|TRBJ2-7|TRBV27
TGTGCCAGCAGACCTAGCGGGAGGGTCTACGAGCAGTACTTC
CASRPSGRVYEQYF
>-|few|TRBJ2-2|TRBV11-2
TGTGCCAGCAGCTTAGTAGGGGTTCGGGCGGACGCAAGCACCGGGGAGCTGTTTTTT
CASSLVGVRADASTGELFF
>TRBD1|-|TRBJ1-3|TRBV29-1
TGCAGCGCGACAGGGGCTGGAAACACCATATATTTT
CSATGAGNTIYF
>-|few|TRBJ1-2|TRBV18
TGTGCCAGCTCACCATCCTCGGATAGCGGCTACACCTTC
CASSPSSDSGYTF
>-|-|TRBJ2-2|TRBV29-1
TGCAGCGTTGAAGATCATCCGGACGGGGAGCTGTTTTTT
CSVEDHPDGELFF
>-|-|TRBJ2-7|TRBV27
TGTGCCAGCAGTTATCGATCCGACCCCTACGAGCAGTACTTC
CASSYRSDPYEQYF
>-|many|TRBJ2-5|TRBV7-9
TGTGCCAGCAGCCCCACCGTGCAAGAGACCCAGTACTTC
CASSPTVQETQYF
>-|few|TRBJ2-5|TRBV29-1
TGCAGCGTTGCTGTGGATGTGACCCAGTACTTC
CSVAVDVTQYF
>-|few|TRBJ2-7|TRBV6-1
TGTGCCAGCAGTGACACTTACTACGAGCAGTACTTC
CASSDTYYEQYF
>-|-|TRBJ2-7|TRBV30
TGTGCCTGGACGAAGAACTCCGGCTACGAGCAGTACTTC
CAWTKNSGYEQYF
>-|few|TRBJ1-4|TRBV6-1
TGTGCCTGCAGTGAAGCGCAAGTCCAGGTGGGGTCGAAACTGTTTTTT
CACSEAQVQVGSKLFF
>TRBD1|once|TRBJ1-4|TRBV4-1
TGCGCCAGCAGCAAAATCCGGGACAGGGGGCCTAATGAAAAACTGTTTTTT
CASSKIRDRGPNEKLFF
>-|many|TRBJ2-7|TRBV6-1
TGTGCCAGCAGTCGAACTTATAACTACGAGCAGTACTTC
CASSRTYNYEQYF
>-|many|TRBJ1-1|TRBV27
TGTGCCAGCGCCGACGACAGGATCGACGGGGATACTGAAGCTTTCTTT
CASADDRIDGDTEAFF
>TRBD2|-|TRBJ2-5|TRBV19
TGTGCCAGTAGTATAGATGGACTAGCGAAAGAGACCCAATACTTC
CASSIDGLAKETQYF